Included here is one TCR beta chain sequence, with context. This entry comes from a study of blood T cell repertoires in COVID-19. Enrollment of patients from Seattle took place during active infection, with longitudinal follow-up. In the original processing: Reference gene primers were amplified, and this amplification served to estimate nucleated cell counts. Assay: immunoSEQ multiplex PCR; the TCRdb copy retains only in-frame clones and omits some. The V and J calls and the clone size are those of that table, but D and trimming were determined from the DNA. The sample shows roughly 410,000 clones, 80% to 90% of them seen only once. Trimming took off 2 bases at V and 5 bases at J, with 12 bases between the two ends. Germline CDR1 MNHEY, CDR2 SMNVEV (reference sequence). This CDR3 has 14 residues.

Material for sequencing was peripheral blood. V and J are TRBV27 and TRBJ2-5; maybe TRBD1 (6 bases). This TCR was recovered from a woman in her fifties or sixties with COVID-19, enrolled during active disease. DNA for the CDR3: TGTGCCAGCAGTTTAATAGGGGGAATGGAGACCCAGTACTTC. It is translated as CASSLIGGMETQYF.